Following are 19 T cell receptor beta chains from one sample sequenced in a study of blood T cells in healthy people across ages. The use of a sample-barcoded 5' primer and a J-beta primer mix characterized a second PCR of roughly 6 to 11 cycles. TCRdb ran MiXCR on the 5' RACE reads and lists one entry per CDR3 protein. Of more than 1,400,000 distinct CDR3 sequences listed, approximately 42% are singletons. Material: blood. The receptor source for this set is a woman under 30 in good health.

This chain joins TRBV27 and TRBJ2-3; the match to TRBD2 covers 12 bases. V lost 5 bases to trimming and J lost 5 bases; unmatched junction nucleotides: 8. CDR1 and CDR2 from the germline V gene are MNHEY and SMNVEV (reference sequence). The CDR3 totals 16 residues. The CDR3: CASSLRLAGEGDTQYF. The CDR3 DNA is TGTGCCAGCAGTCTCCGACTAGCGGGAGAGGGAGATACGCAGTATTTT.

Only a few counts were recorded for this clonotype. The chain recombines TRBV27 with TRBJ2-7; 12 nucleotides agree with TRBD2. Looked up from germline, CDR1 is MNHEY and CDR2 is SMNVEV (reference sequence). The trim removed 5 bases at V and 2 bases at J, leaving 4 bases unmatched. This CDR3 region has 15 residues. The CDR3 spells CASSHLAGGTYEQYF. CDR3 nucleotide sequence: TGTGCCAGCAGTCACCTAGCGGGGGGGACCTACGAGCAGTACTTC.

This rearrangement joins TRBV29-1 to TRBJ2-5; D gene ambiguous. Between the trimmed V and J ends, which lost 6 bases and 2 bases, there was a span of 13 bases. The CDR3 extends over 13 amino acids. The germline V gene encodes CDR1 SQVTM and CDR2 ANQGSEA. CDR3 region: CSVASALQETQYF. DNA of the CDR3: TGCAGCGTCGCCTCGGCTCTTCAAGAGACCCAGTACTTC.

The chain is built from TRBV7-2 and TRBJ2-5; 7 bases map to TRBD2. With the DNA end fitting TRBJ2-7 better, the J assignment may be wrong. This CDR3 has 16 amino acids. From germline, CDR1 is SGHTA and CDR2 FQGNSA. DNA for the CDR3: TGTGCCAGCAGCTTATCCCTTGGGGGGAGGGGATACGAGCAGTACTTC. Its protein product is CASSLSLGGRGYEQYF.

The rearrangement links TRBV18 to TRBJ1-4; D might be TRBD1 (5 bases). V lost 3 bases to trimming and J lost 8 bases, with 13 bases between them. Germline CDR1 reads KGHSH; CDR2 reads LQKENI. This CDR3 has 14 amino acids. The CDR3, as DNA: TGTGCCAGCTCACCGGGGGTAGAGGTCGAAAAACTGTTTTTT. Translation: CASSPGVEVEKLFF.

This clonotype appeared a single time. The rearrangement joins TRBV7-6 to TRBJ2-2, with TRBD2 matching 7 bases. Germline-derived CDR1 and CDR2 are SGHVS and FNYEAQ. The CDR3 loop spans 10 amino acids. The DNA for the CDR3 is TGTGCAGCGGGGACCGGGGAGCTGTTTTTT. Translated: CAAGTGELFF.

This clonotype was seen only a few times. This rearrangement joins TRBV25-1 to TRBJ2-1, with a weak D call TRBD1 (6 bases). Trimming removed 1 base from V and 0 bases from J, with 13 bases in between. CDR1 is MGHDK, CDR2 SYGVNS, per germline. This CDR3 spans 17 amino acids. CDR3 in amino acids: CASSEWGLEDSYNEQFF. As DNA, the CDR3 is TGTGCCAGCAGTGAATGGGGGCTAGAGGACTCCTACAATGAGCAGTTCTTC.

This clonotype occurred a few times. The chain carries TRBV12-5 and TRBJ2-1, with D unclear. The CDR3 length is 11 residues. With 2 bases removed from V and 6 bases from J, the gap between germline ends came to 2 bases. The germline CDR1 and CDR2 sequences are LGHNT and FRNRAP. CDR3 residues: CASGLTNEQFF. CDR3 coding DNA: TGTGCTAGTGGTTTGACCAATGAGCAGTTCTTC.

This clonotype was found a few times. The V gene is TRBV12-3 or TRBV12-4, the J gene TRBJ2-5; 9 bases line up with TRBD2. With V trimmed by 7 bases and J by 1 base, 10 bases remained unmatched. The CDR3 consists of 16 residues. The CDR3 coding sequence is TGTGCCAGCATCCTTGGACTAGCGACGAGCCAAGAGACCCAGTACTTC. Protein: CASILGLATSQETQYF.

The rearrangement uses TRBV14 and TRBJ2-1; D call uncertain. The CDR3 is 16 amino acids. V gave up 1 base and J gave up 1 base, with 11 bases separating them. The germline V gene has CDR1 SGHDN and CDR2 FVKESK. As DNA, the CDR3 is TGTGCCAGCAGCCAAGGGCTAGGTGTGTCCTACAATGAGCAGTTCTTC. Translated, it gives CASSQGLGVSYNEQFF.

This clonotype was counted ten times or more. The gene calls are TRBV12-3 or TRBV12-4 and TRBJ2-1; no reliable D call. The CDR3 is made up of 16 amino acids. Trimming pared 6 bases from V and 6 bases from J, leaving 21 bases between. CDR3 bases: TGTGCCAGCAGCCAAGTTTTAGGGCAGAAAGGCAATGAGCAGTTCTTC. Its translation: CASSQVLGQKGNEQFF.

This clonotype appeared many times. This chain uses TRBV6-2 or TRBV6-3 with TRBJ2-1, with D possibly TRBD2 on 5 matching bases. The V gene's germline CDR1 is MNHEY and CDR2 SVGEGT. This CDR3 has 11 residues. V lost 6 bases and J lost 9, with 9 bases in between. CDR3 protein: CASSHGGEQFF. The CDR3, as DNA: TGTGCCAGCAGCCACGGAGGTGAGCAGTTCTTC.

This clonotype has a handful of counts. The genes are TRBV21-1 and TRBJ2-3. TRBV21-1 is an annotated pseudogene. The CDR3 covers 13 residues. The CDR3 loop reads CASSNSNTDTQYF. In DNA form, the CDR3 reads TGTGCCAGCAGCAACTCAAACACAGATACGCAGTATTTT.

The V and J genes are TRBV9 and TRBJ1-4, with unresolved D. CDR1 and CDR2 from the germline V gene are SGDLS and YYNGEE. The length of the CDR3 is 14 residues. V gave up 0 bases and J gave up 8 bases, with 11 bases separating them. CDR3 amino acids: CASSVGTEGEKLFF. The DNA of the CDR3 is TGTGCCAGCAGCGTAGGTACAGAGGGCGAAAAACTGTTTTTT.

The chain couples TRBV7-2 to TRBJ2-1, with D possibly called TRBD1 or TRBD2 (5 bases each). V lost 1 base and J 2 bases, leaving 12 bases between the germline ends. CDR3 length: 16 amino acids. Per the germline V gene, CDR1 is SGHTA and CDR2 is FQGNSA. CDR3 sequence: CASSLVGEFPYNEQFF. In nucleotides, the CDR3 is TGTGCCAGCAGCTTAGTGGGGGAGTTTCCCTACAATGAGCAGTTCTTC.

V usage is TRBV6-1 and J usage is TRBJ1-4, with D unclear. Germline V gene lookup returns CDR1 MNHNS and CDR2 SASEGT. V lost 0 bases and J 4 bases, leaving 9 bases between the germline ends. The CDR3 spans 15 residues. The CDR3 here is CASSEALTVNEKLFF. The CDR3 DNA reads TGTGCCAGCAGTGAAGCGCTTACAGTTAATGAAAAACTGTTTTTT.

This clonotype was counted only a few times. The rearrangement joins TRBV20-1 to TRBJ2-7; TRBD2 aligns across 9 bases. The junction had 12 bases not matched to a gene; V was cut back by 6 bases and J by 3 bases. This CDR3 has 15 residues. CDR1 and CDR2 (germline): DFQATT, SNEGSKA (reference sequence). CDR3 amino acids: CSAPDHSGSNYEQYF. The CDR3 nucleotides are TGCAGTGCCCCTGATCATAGCGGGAGTAACTACGAGCAGTACTTC.

This clonotype appeared a few times. V usage is TRBV29-1 and J usage is TRBJ2-7; 15 nucleotides line up with TRBD2. The CDR3 extends over 17 amino acids. The germline CDR1 and CDR2 sequences are SQVTM and ANQGSEA. The CDR3 coding sequence is TGCAACCCCGAGCCGGGACTAGCGGGAGGCACCCATTACGAGCAGTACTTC. It yields the protein CNPEPGLAGGTHYEQYF.

Concerning this clonotype: With a much larger clone just one base away, this may be a read error. The chain carries TRBV29-1 and TRBJ2-1; no definite D call. This CDR3 contains 12 residues. Looked up from germline, CDR1 is SQVTM and CDR2 is ANQGSEA. Trimming took 4 bases from V and 7 from J, leaving 11 bases between them. The CDR3 region is CSVGASENEQFF. For the CDR3, the DNA is TGCAGCGTTGGCGCCTCCGAGAATGAGCAGTTCTTC.